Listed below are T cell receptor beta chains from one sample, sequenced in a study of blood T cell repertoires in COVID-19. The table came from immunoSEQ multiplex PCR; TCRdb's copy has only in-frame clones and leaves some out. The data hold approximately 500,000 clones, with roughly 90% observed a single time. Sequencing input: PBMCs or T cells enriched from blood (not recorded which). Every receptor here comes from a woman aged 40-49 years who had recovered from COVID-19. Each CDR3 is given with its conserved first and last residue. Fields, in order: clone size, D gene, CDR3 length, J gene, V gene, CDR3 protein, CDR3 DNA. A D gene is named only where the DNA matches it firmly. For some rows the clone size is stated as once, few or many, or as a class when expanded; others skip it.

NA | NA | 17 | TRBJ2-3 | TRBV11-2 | CASSVRWGSGSGDTQYF | TGTGCCAGCAGCGTAAGGTGGGGTAGTGGGAGCGGAGATACGCAGTATTTT
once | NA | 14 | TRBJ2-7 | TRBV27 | CASSLKPPGSEQYF | TGTGCCAGCAGTTTAAAGCCCCCGGGAAGCGAGCAGTACTTC
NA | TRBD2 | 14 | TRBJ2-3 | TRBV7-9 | CASSFLLASDTQYF | TGTGCCAGCAGCTTCCTACTAGCGTCCGATACGCAGTATTTT
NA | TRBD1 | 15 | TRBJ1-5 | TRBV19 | CASGTGGFVGQPQHF | TGTGCCAGCGGGACAGGGGGTTTTGTTGGTCAGCCCCAGCATTTT
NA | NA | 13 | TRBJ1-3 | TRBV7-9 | CASSLSSGNTIYF | TGTGCCAGCAGCCTCTCCTCTGGAAACACCATATATTTT
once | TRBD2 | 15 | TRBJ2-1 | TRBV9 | CASSVTSGGYNEQFF | TGTGCCAGCAGCGTAACTAGCGGGGGCTACAATGAGCAGTTCTTC
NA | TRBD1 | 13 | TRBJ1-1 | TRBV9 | CASSPRDRVEAFF | TGTGCCAGCAGCCCCCGGGACAGGGTTGAAGCTTTCTTT
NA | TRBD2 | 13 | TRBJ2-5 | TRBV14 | CASSKGLLETQYF | TGTGCCAGCAGCAAGGGACTATTAGAGACCCAGTACTTC
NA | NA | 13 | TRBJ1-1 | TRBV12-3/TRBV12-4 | CASSSSTHTEAFF | TGTGCCAGCAGCTCTTCCACTCACACTGAAGCTTTCTTT
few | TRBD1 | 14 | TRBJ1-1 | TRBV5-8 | CASSLDRGRFEAFF | TGTGCCAGCAGCTTGGACAGGGGGCGCTTTGAAGCTTTCTTT
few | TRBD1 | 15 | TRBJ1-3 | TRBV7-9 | CASSPPTGSGNTIYF | TGTGCCAGCAGCCCACCGACAGGGTCTGGAAACACCATATATTTT
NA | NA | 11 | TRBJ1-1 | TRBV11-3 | CASSFSTEAFF | TGTGCCAGCAGCTTCAGCACTGAAGCTTTCTTT
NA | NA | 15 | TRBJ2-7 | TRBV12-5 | CASGLLRTDFYEQYF | TGTGCTAGTGGTTTGCTGAGGACAGACTTCTACGAGCAGTACTTC
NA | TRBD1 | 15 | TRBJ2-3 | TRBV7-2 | CASSARTGPADTQYF | TGTGCCAGCAGCGCAAGGACAGGCCCCGCAGATACGCAGTATTTT